These 25 T cell receptor beta chains originate from one sample sequenced in a study of OX40 agonist ivuxolimab in advanced cancers. The library was made by the immunoSEQ multiplex PCR assay. TCRdb provides this immuneACCESS table in a form limited to in-frame rearrangements. Some clones are lacking; in checked studies, under half of them reflect an unresolved V gene, and why the rest are absent is not known. In this sample the table shows some 64,000 clones, nearly 90% of which occur a single time. The ten largest clones take up less than 0.45% of the sample. Sequenced material: CD4+ or CD8+ T cells sorted from blood, taken in a trial of the OX40 agonist ivuxolimab. These receptors all come from an adult with an advanced solid tumor such as melanoma, head and neck, liver or kidney cancer.

The chain joins TRBV9 to TRBJ2-3; TRBD2 agrees at 9 bases. Germline V CDR1 and CDR2: SGDLS, YYNGEE. With V trimmed by 3 bases and J by 6 bases, 5 bases remained unmatched. CDR3 length: 14 amino acids. CDR3 sequence: CASSAGGGVDTQYF. CDR3 bases: TGTGCCAGCAGCGCCGGCGGGGGGGTCGATACGCAGTATTTT. The full variable domain, rest sourced from reference TRBV9 and TRBJ2-3, is DSGVTQTPKHLITATGQRVTLRCSPRSGDLSVYWYQQSLDQGLQFLIQYYNGEERAKGNILERFSAQQFPDLHSELNLSSLELGDSALYFCASSAGGGVDTQYFGPGTRLTVL.

V is TRBV5-6 and J is TRBJ1-5; tentative D call: TRBD1 (6 bases). The CDR3 is made up of 16 amino acids. Germline V lookup: CDR1 SGHDT, CDR2 YYEEEE. The V gene lost 3 bases and the J gene lost 2 bases, with 15 bases spanning the gap. The CDR3 nucleotides read TGTGCCAGCAGCTCCTACCGGTGGGGGCGCAATCAGCCCCAGCATTTT. Translating it yields CASSSYRWGRNQPQHF.

This clone was seen a single time. The rearrangement joins TRBV6-1 to TRBJ1-5, with D hard to call. Germline values: CDR1 MNHNS, CDR2 SASEGT. The CDR3 sequence is 15 residues long. Trimming cost V 10 bases and J 3 bases, with 19 bases left between them. The CDR3 spells CATVPYLETNQPQHF. CDR3 bases: TGTGCCACAGTGCCTTACCTGGAAACCAATCAGCCCCAGCATTTT.

This chain's CDR3 is CASSQFTYNEQFF. As DNA, the CDR3 is TGTGCCAGCAGTCAGTTTACCTACAATGAGCAGTTCTTC. The chain employs TRBV6-4 and TRBJ2-1, with D unclear. V was shortened by 5 bases and J by 2 bases, with 7 bases between the two germline ends. Germline CDR1 and CDR2: MRHNA and SNTAGT. This CDR3 has 13 amino acids.

The V and J genes are TRBV7-2 and TRBJ2-3, with 7 bases aligning to TRBD2. The CDR3 has 14 amino acids. Germline V gene data show CDR1 as SGHTA and CDR2 as FQGNSA. Losses at the gene ends were 5 bases for V and 4 bases for J; bases not matched to a gene: 6. DNA for the CDR3: TGTGCCAGCAGCGCGACTAGCTTGGCAGATACGCAGTATTTT. Translation: CASSATSLADTQYF.

This chain uses TRBV7-9 with TRBJ1-6; a weak D match, TRBD1 (5 bases). V shed 8 bases and J shed 8 bases, with 16 bases lying between them. Germline loops: CDR1 SEHNR, CDR2 FQNEAQ (reference sequence). The CDR3 loop spans 14 amino acids. CDR3 sequence: CASGISGGDSPLHF. The DNA of the CDR3 is TGTGCCAGCGGGATATCGGGGGGAGATTCACCCCTCCACTTT.

The table lists this clone with a few counts. The chain uses TRBV2 and TRBJ2-7; D not certain. V was shortened by 7 bases and J by 6 bases, with 16 bases between the two germline ends. The CDR3 loop spans 13 amino acids. Germline V gives CDR1 SNHLY, CDR2 FYNNEI. The CDR3 reads CASKGAFGVEQYF. DNA for the CDR3: TGTGCCAGCAAGGGCGCGTTCGGCGTCGAGCAGTACTTC.

The chain has TRBV6-5 and TRBJ1-1, with 8 positions matching TRBD1. V shed 2 bases and J 1 base; nucleotides not matched to a gene: 6. Looked up from germline, CDR1 is MNHEY and CDR2 is SVGAGI. This CDR3 spans 16 amino acids. CDR3 sequence: CASSYRSGGRNTEAFF. Here the CDR3 DNA reads TGTGCCAGCAGTTACCGGTCAGGGGGCCGGAACACTGAAGCTTTCTTT.

This clone is a singleton in its sample. The chain links TRBV7-9 to TRBJ2-2; 8 positions agree with TRBD2. J gave up 2 bases and V 7 bases, and 3 bases lay outside the gene matches. The CDR3 spans 14 residues. Germline V gene sequence: CDR1 SEHNR, CDR2 FQNEAQ (reference sequence). CDR3 nucleotides: TGTGCCAGCAAAGCGGGGGCTAACACCGGGGAGCTGTTTTTT. Its protein is CASKAGANTGELFF.

The V and J genes are TRBV11-3 and TRBJ1-2, with D maybe TRBD1 (6 bases). CDR1 is SGHNT and CDR2 is YENEEA in the germline V gene. CDR3 length: 16 residues. Trimming took 6 bases from V and 5 from J, leaving 22 bases between them. The CDR3 sequence is CASSRFGTGQIYGYTF. DNA for the CDR3: TGTGCCAGCAGTCGGTTCGGGACGGGACAAATTTATGGCTACACCTTC.

This clone has a single count. The genes are TRBV6-1 and TRBJ2-7; TRBD1 matches at 8 bases. Germline V lookup: CDR1 MNHNS, CDR2 SASEGT. J was trimmed by 5 bases and V by 0 bases; bases with no gene match: 9. The CDR3 consists of 16 residues. The CDR3 coding sequence is TGTGCCAGCAGTGAAGCACGGGCAGGGGGCAAAAACGAGCAGTACTTC. Protein product: CASSEARAGGKNEQYF.

CDR3 DNA sequence: TGTGCCAGCAGTTTCGGGGGGCGCTTGGGAAACACCATATATTTT. This sequence encodes CASSFGGRLGNTIYF. The chain combines TRBV2 with TRBJ1-3, with D perhaps TRBD1 (6 bases). The CDR3 contains 15 residues. CDR1 SNHLY and CDR2 FYNNEI come from the germline V gene. The ends were cut back, 5 bases at V and 4 bases at J, with 15 bases in the middle.

The chain recombines TRBV11-2 with TRBJ2-1, with 8 bases lining up with TRBD1. Germline assignment: CDR1 SGHAT and CDR2 FQNNGV. The junction had 3 bases not matched to a gene; V was cut back by 0 bases and J by 5 bases. The CDR3 is 15 residues long. The CDR3 here is CASSLEGQAHNEQFF. Written as DNA, the CDR3 is TGTGCCAGCAGCTTAGAGGGACAGGCCCACAATGAGCAGTTCTTC.

The rearrangement links TRBV25-1 to TRBJ2-1, with 10 bases identical to TRBD2. The V segment lost 5 bases and the J segment 2 bases; nucleotides outside the gene matches: 3. The CDR3 has 15 residues. Germline lookup yields CDR1 MGHDK and CDR2 SYGVNS. CDR3: CASSSSGGAYNEQFF. The CDR3 DNA reads as TGTGCCAGCAGTTCTAGCGGGGGAGCCTACAATGAGCAGTTCTTC.

This rearrangement joins TRBV21-1 to TRBJ2-3; TRBD2, the table's D call, lacks a check against the DNA. TRBV21-1 is given as a pseudogene. CDR3 length: 19 residues. Here the CDR3 reads CASSKVPLRGELAADTQYF. CDR3 DNA: TGTGCCAGCAGCAAAGTACCCCTGAGGGGCGAATTAGCGGCAGATACGCAGTATTTT.

The rearrangement joins TRBV4-1 to TRBJ2-3; TRBD2 matches at 9 bases. With V trimmed by 0 bases and J by 1 base, 5 bases remained unmatched. CDR3 length equals 17 residues. Looked up from germline, CDR1 is MGHRA and CDR2 is YSYEKL. The CDR3 loop is CASSQDPPSGGTDTQYF. The CDR3 DNA sequence: TGCGCCAGCAGCCAAGATCCCCCTAGCGGGGGCACAGATACGCAGTATTTT.

This clone turned up a few times. The rearrangement joins TRBV7-2 to TRBJ1-1; 7 nucleotides line up with TRBD1. This CDR3 is built from 15 residues. The germline gives CDR1 SGHTA, CDR2 FQGNSA. J gave up 1 base and V 4 bases, and 6 bases lay outside the gene matches. CDR3 coding DNA: TGTGCCAGCAGCTCCTGGACAGGCACGAACACTGAAGCTTTCTTT. It yields the protein CASSSWTGTNTEAFF.

The CDR3 is CASSLRTGDGYTF. In DNA form, the CDR3 reads TGTGCCAGCAGTCTACGGACAGGGGACGGCTACACCTTC. The V call is TRBV27, the J call TRBJ1-2; 9 bases fit TRBD1. Germline V gene sequence: CDR1 MNHEY, CDR2 SMNVEV (reference sequence). Trimming removed 5 bases from V and 8 bases from J; junction bases left unmatched: 6. The CDR3 sequence is 13 residues long.

The chain is built from TRBV5-6 and TRBJ1-6; the match to TRBD1 covers 12 bases. The CDR3 sequence is 16 residues long. The germline V gene has CDR1 SGHDT and CDR2 YYEEEE. V shed 4 bases, J shed 7 bases, and the junction held 6 bases outside the gene matches. The DNA for the CDR3 is TGTGCCAGCAGCCGGGACAGGGGGCGGACGAATTCACCCCTCCACTTT. It is translated as CASSRDRGRTNSPLHF.

DNA of the CDR3: TGTGCCAGCAGCTGGACAGGACCTAATGAAAAACTGTTTTTT. Translation: CASSWTGPNEKLFF. This rearrangement joins TRBV5-6 to TRBJ1-4, with 7 bases fitting TRBD1. This CDR3 is built from 14 residues. Germline CDR1 SGHDT, CDR2 YYEEEE. Germline trimming cut 3 bases from V and 3 bases from J; bases unmatched to any gene: 2.

V gene TRBV5-1 combines with J gene TRBJ2-3; weak D call: TRBD2 (6 bases). In germline, CDR1 is SGHRS, CDR2 YFSETQ. This CDR3 spans 15 amino acids. The ends were cut back, 3 bases at V and 9 bases at J, with 20 bases in the middle. The CDR3 region is CASSWTPTLGGTQYF. DNA for the CDR3: TGCGCCAGCAGCTGGACGCCAACCTTGGGGGGAACGCAGTATTTT.

The chain employs TRBV6-5 and TRBJ1-5, with D maybe TRBD1 (5 bases). This CDR3 is built from 15 residues. Germline V lookup: CDR1 MNHEY, CDR2 SVGAGI. The V end lost 0 bases, the J end lost 7 bases, and 13 bases lay between the germline ends. CDR3 sequence reads: CASSYSGQGEQPQHF. CDR3 DNA sequence: TGTGCCAGCAGTTACTCCGGCCAGGGCGAGCAGCCCCAGCATTTT.

This chain links TRBV12-2 with TRBJ1-5; the listed D gene, TRBD1, was not tested against the DNA. TRBV12-2 is a pseudogene segment. This CDR3 spans 15 amino acids. This chain's CDR3 is CASRSRQGRDQPQHF. DNA for the CDR3: TGTGCAAGTCGCTCGCGACAGGGACGAGATCAGCCCCAGCATTTT.

The chain employs TRBV6-6 and TRBJ2-7; 8 nucleotides match TRBD1. Unmatched junction bases numbered 11, after V lost 7 bases and J lost 3 bases. This CDR3 comprises 15 residues. Germline CDR1 reads MNHNY; CDR2 reads SVGAGI (reference sequence). The CDR3 DNA reads as TGTGCCAGCAAGAAGGGACAGGCAGTCTACTACGAGCAGTACTTC. This sequence encodes CASKKGQAVYYEQYF.

This sequence joins TRBV1 and TRBJ1-2. TRBV1 has pseudogene status. The CDR3 contains 16 residues. The CDR3 DNA reads as TGCACCAGCAGCGACTCACGTTTGCGAAAGACCTATGGCTACACCTTC. Amino acids: CTSSDSRLRKTYGYTF.